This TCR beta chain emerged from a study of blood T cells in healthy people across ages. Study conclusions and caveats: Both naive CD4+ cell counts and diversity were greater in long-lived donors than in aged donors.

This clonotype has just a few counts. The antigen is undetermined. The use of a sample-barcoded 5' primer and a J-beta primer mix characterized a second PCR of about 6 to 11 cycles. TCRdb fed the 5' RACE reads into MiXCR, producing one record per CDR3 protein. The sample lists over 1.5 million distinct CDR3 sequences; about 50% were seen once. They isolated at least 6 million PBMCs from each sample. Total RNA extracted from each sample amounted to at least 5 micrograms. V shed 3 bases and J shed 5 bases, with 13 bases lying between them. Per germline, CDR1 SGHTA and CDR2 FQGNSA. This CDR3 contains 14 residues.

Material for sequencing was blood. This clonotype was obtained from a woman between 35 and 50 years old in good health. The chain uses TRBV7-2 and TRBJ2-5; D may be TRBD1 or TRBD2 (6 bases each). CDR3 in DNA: TGTGCCAGCAGCTTGGTGAGGGGGGAGGAGACCCAGTACTTC. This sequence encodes CASSLVRGEETQYF.